The clone carrying this T cell receptor beta chain was picked up a small number of times. This entry comes from a study of identical twins. TCRdb reanalysed the 5' RACE reads using MiXCR and keeps one entry per CDR3 protein. The sample lists about 900,000 distinct CDR3 sequences, about 12% occurring once. Germline loops: CDR1 MNHEY, CDR2 SVGEGT. The ends were cut back, 7 bases at V and 2 bases at J, with 23 bases in the middle. The CDR3 sequence is 17 residues long. These same records also appear under a second study, on yellow fever vaccine responses in identical twins.

The clonotype comes from a woman aged 18-29 years in good health. Sequencing was performed on PBMCs. The V call is TRBV6-2 or TRBV6-3, the J call TRBJ1-1; D is uncertain. As DNA, the CDR3 is TGTGCCAGCACCCAAACCAGATGGGCCCGCAATAACACTGAAGCTTTCTTT. Its protein product is CASTQTRWARNNTEAFF.